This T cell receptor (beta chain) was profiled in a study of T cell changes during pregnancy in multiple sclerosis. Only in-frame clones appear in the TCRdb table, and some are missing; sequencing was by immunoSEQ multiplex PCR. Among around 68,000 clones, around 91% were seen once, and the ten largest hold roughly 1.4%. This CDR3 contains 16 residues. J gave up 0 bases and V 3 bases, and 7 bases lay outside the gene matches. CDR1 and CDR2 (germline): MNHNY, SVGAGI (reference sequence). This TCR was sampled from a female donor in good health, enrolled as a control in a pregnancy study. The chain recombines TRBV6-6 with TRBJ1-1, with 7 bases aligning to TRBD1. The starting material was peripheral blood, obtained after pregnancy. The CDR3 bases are TGTGCCAGCAGTTATCCGGGACAGACTATGAACACTGAAGCTTTCTTT. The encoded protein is CASSYPGQTMNTEAFF.